The 30 T cell receptor beta chains below all came from one sample that was sequenced in a study of early T cells in non-severe SARS-CoV-2 infection. TCRdb ran MiXCR on the 5' RACE reads and lists one entry per CDR3 protein. The data contain 100,000 or so distinct CDR3 sequences, roughly 17% of them singletons. The sequenced sample was whole blood, obtained at baseline. These receptors all come from an adult who was a healthcare worker with PCR-confirmed SARS-CoV-2 infection or an uninfected control (not recorded which).

The V gene is TRBV5-1, the J gene TRBJ2-3, with TRBD2 matching over 9 bases. This CDR3 comprises 16 residues. Germline V gene lookup returns CDR1 SGHRS and CDR2 YFSETQ. The J segment lost 5 bases and the V segment lost 0 bases, leaving 7 bases of the junction unmatched. The CDR3 loop is CASSLAVAGDKDTQYF. The DNA for the CDR3 is TGCGCCAGCAGCTTGGCAGTAGCGGGAGATAAAGATACGCAGTATTTT.

The chain employs TRBV10-3 and TRBJ2-2; 8 nucleotides agree with TRBD1. The CDR3 loop spans 20 amino acids. The germline V gene has CDR1 ENHRY and CDR2 SYGVKD. Losses at the gene ends were 2 bases for V and 0 bases for J; bases not matched to a gene: 14. The DNA for the CDR3 is TGTGCCATCAGTGAGCCGTTTCCCGGGACAGGCAGATCGAACACCGGGGAGCTGTTTTTT. Translated, it gives CAISEPFPGTGRSNTGELFF.

This clonotype was observed a few times. V is TRBV4-3 and J is TRBJ1-5; unclear D gene. The V gene's germline CDR1 is LGHNA and CDR2 YSLEER. The CDR3 runs to 14 residues. V lost 0 bases, J lost 6 bases, and 9 bases lay in between. The CDR3 sequence: CASSQDRGSQPQHF. The CDR3 DNA reads as TGCGCCAGCAGCCAAGATCGGGGTTCTCAGCCCCAGCATTTT.

The chain links TRBV10-3 to TRBJ2-6; D call uncertain. With 5 bases removed from V and 2 bases from J, the gap between germline ends came to 4 bases. Germline-derived CDR1 and CDR2 are ENHRY and SYGVKD. The CDR3 is 13 residues long. Here the CDR3 DNA reads TGTGCCATCAGTATACCTGGGGCCAACGTCCTGACTTTC. Its translation: CAISIPGANVLTF.

This clonotype has just a few counts. The chain recombines TRBV18 with TRBJ2-6; TRBD2 is a possible D gene (5 bases). Germline V gives CDR1 KGHSH, CDR2 LQKENI. The CDR3 is made up of 16 amino acids. Trimming took off 3 bases at V and 0 bases at J, with 9 bases between the two ends. The CDR3 nucleotides read TGTGCCAGCTCACCTAAGGGAGTCTCTGGGGCCAACGTCCTGACTTTC. This encodes CASSPKGVSGANVLTF.

This clonotype was detected ten times or more. This chain joins TRBV6-6 and TRBJ2-1; tentatively, D is TRBD1 (6 bases). CDR3 length: 11 residues. V lost 2 bases and J lost 10, with 6 bases in between. Germline V lookup: CDR1 MNHNY, CDR2 SVGAGI (reference sequence). DNA of the CDR3: TGTGCCAGCAGTTACGGGGGCGAGCAGTTCTTC. Amino acid sequence: CASSYGGEQFF.

The chain combines TRBV18 with TRBJ1-2; D may be TRBD1 (6 bases). The CDR3 is 15 residues long. Trimming took 3 bases from V and 4 from J, leaving 15 bases between them. Germline CDR1 is KGHSH and CDR2 is LQKENI. Here the CDR3 DNA reads TGTGCCAGCTCACCTCAGGGGTTTGAACCCTATGGCTACACCTTC. Its translation: CASSPQGFEPYGYTF.

The V call is TRBV24-1, the J call TRBJ2-3, with 9 bases matching TRBD1. V was pared by 2 bases and J by 4 bases, with 6 bases of the junction left unmatched. Germline V gives CDR1 KGHDR, CDR2 SFDVKD. The CDR3 runs to 16 residues. CDR3 amino acids: CATSDYPGQGADTQYF. CDR3 nucleotides: TGTGCCACCAGTGATTACCCGGGACAGGGTGCAGATACGCAGTATTTT.

In its sample, this clonotype was seen a few times. This sequence joins TRBV19 and TRBJ2-1; D is unresolved. V was trimmed by 3 bases and J by 1 base, leaving 7 bases between them. In germline, CDR1 is LNHDA, CDR2 SQIVND (reference sequence). The length of the CDR3 is 14 residues. The CDR3 here is CASSMEKSYNEQFF. Written as DNA, the CDR3 is TGTGCCAGTAGTATGGAGAAATCCTACAATGAGCAGTTCTTC. The full variable domain, in which reference TRBV19 and TRBJ2-1 provide the parts outside the CDR3, is DGGITQSPKYLFRKEGQNVTLSCEQNLNHDAMYWYRQDPGQGLRLIYYSQIVNDFQKGDIAEGYSVSREKKESFPLTVTSAQKNPTAFYLCASSMEKSYNEQFFGPGTRLTVL.

V usage is TRBV5-1 and J usage is TRBJ2-2, with D unresolved. CDR3 length: 16 residues. Trimming cost V 1 base and J 4 bases, with 14 bases left between them. Germline CDR1 SGHRS, CDR2 YFSETQ. The CDR3 loop is CASSLSAVYPTGELFF. CDR3 DNA: TGCGCCAGCAGCTTGAGTGCGGTTTATCCCACCGGGGAGCTGTTTTTT.

In its sample, this clonotype was seen a few times. The genes are TRBV12-3 or TRBV12-4 and TRBJ1-5; D unclear. The CDR3 consists of 13 residues. Trimming removed 4 bases from V and 6 bases from J, with 10 bases in between. The DNA of the CDR3 is TGTGCCAGCAGTTACTCCTCTCGTCAGCCCCAGCATTTT. It specifies CASSYSSRQPQHF.

This clonotype was seen repeatedly, ten times or more. The V gene is TRBV7-8, the J gene TRBJ2-2; D not certain. Germline V gene lookup returns CDR1 SGHVS and CDR2 FQNEAQ. Between the trimmed V and J ends, which lost 3 bases and 7 bases, there was a span of 9 bases. The CDR3 has 13 amino acids. CDR3 protein: CASSFRLDGELFF. DNA of the CDR3: TGTGCCAGCAGCTTCCGGTTAGACGGGGAGCTGTTTTTT. The full variable domain, with the rest looked up from reference TRBV7-8 and TRBJ2-2, is GAGVSQSPRYKVAKRGQDVALRCDPISGHVSLFWYQQALGQGPEFLTYFQNEAQLDKSGLPSDRFFAERPEGSVSTLKIQRTQQEDSAVYLCASSFRLDGELFFGEGSRLTVL.

The chain is built from TRBV20-1 and TRBJ2-1, with no clear D. Trimming pared 0 bases from V and 14 bases from J, leaving 11 bases between. The CDR3 length is 11 residues. Germline V gene data show CDR1 as DFQATT and CDR2 as SNEGSKA (reference sequence). The CDR3 loop is CSARDRRDEFF. The CDR3, as DNA: TGCAGTGCTAGAGATCGGCGAGACGAGTTCTTC.

In its sample, this clonotype was seen a few times. The V and J genes are TRBV28 and TRBJ2-2; TRBD1 or TRBD2 may be the D gene (6 bases each). The CDR3 covers 14 residues. V was clipped by 10 bases and J by 5 bases, with 17 bases between them. Germline V gives CDR1 MDHEN, CDR2 SYDVKM. The CDR3 spells CAISGAWGTGELFF. The DNA of the CDR3 is TGTGCCATTTCGGGGGCTTGGGGGACCGGGGAGCTGTTTTTT.

The V call is TRBV7-2, the J call TRBJ2-7; D gene uncertain. Between the trimmed V and J ends, which lost 4 bases and 7 bases, there was a span of 14 bases. CDR1 SGHTA and CDR2 FQGNSA come from the germline V gene. The CDR3 has 13 amino acids. CDR3 sequence (DNA): TGTGCCAGCAGCTCCAGTCCGGCAGGAGAGCAGTACTTC. Amino acid sequence: CASSSSPAGEQYF.

In this sample, this clonotype turned up many times. The chain combines TRBV28 with TRBJ2-7; 7 nucleotides agree with TRBD1. Per germline, CDR1 MDHEN and CDR2 SYDVKM. The J segment lost 3 bases and the V segment lost 5 bases, leaving 1 base of the junction unmatched. This CDR3 spans 12 amino acids. The CDR3 protein is CASSRQGYEQYF. CDR3 in DNA: TGTGCCAGCAGTCGACAGGGCTACGAGCAGTACTTC.

This clonotype was observed many times. In nucleotides, the CDR3 is TGTGCCAGCAGTTACTCGGAGAACCGCTATAATTCACCCCTCCACTTT. Translating gives CASSYSENRYNSPLHF. The V gene is TRBV6-5, the J gene TRBJ1-6; D is unclear. This CDR3 has 16 amino acids. Germline V gene sequence: CDR1 MNHEY, CDR2 SVGAGI. With 0 bases removed from V and 3 bases from J, the gap between germline ends came to 9 bases.

V usage is TRBV20-1 and J usage is TRBJ2-7, with 8 bases matching TRBD2. J lost 3 bases, V lost 3 bases, and 4 bases had no gene match. The CDR3 runs 13 residues. Germline V CDR1 and CDR2: DFQATT, SNEGSKA (reference sequence). Written as DNA, the CDR3 is TGCAGTGCTAGCGGGAGGGCCGTCTACGAGCAGTACTTC. Encoded protein: CSASGRAVYEQYF.

The chain has TRBV28 and TRBJ1-2, with unresolved D. The V end was cut by 2 bases, the J end by 1 base, with 8 bases between. Germline CDR1 reads MDHEN; CDR2 reads SYDVKM. The CDR3 consists of 14 residues. CDR3 protein: CASSLRINNYGYTF. The CDR3 DNA follows: TGTGCCAGCAGTTTAAGGATAAATAACTATGGCTACACCTTC.

This clonotype was detected only a few times. V is TRBV15 and J is TRBJ2-1; no definite D call. Germline V gene lookup returns CDR1 LNHNV and CDR2 YYDKDF (reference sequence). V shed 6 bases and J shed 4 bases, with 4 bases lying between them. CDR3 length equals 11 residues. The CDR3 DNA sequence: TGTGCCACCAGGAGGTACAATGAGCAGTTCTTC. As protein: CATRRYNEQFF.

Ten or more counts support this clonotype. This chain connects TRBV5-8 to TRBJ2-7; maybe TRBD2 (7 bases). The CDR3 runs to 14 residues. Germline values: CDR1 SGHTS, CDR2 YDEGEE. With 8 bases removed from V and 0 bases from J, the gap between germline ends came to 15 bases. The CDR3 loop is CASKPGGLSYEQYF. The CDR3 coding sequence is TGTGCCAGTAAGCCCGGGGGGCTCTCCTACGAGCAGTACTTC.

The chain has TRBV6-2 or TRBV6-3 and TRBJ2-7; tentative D call: TRBD2 (6 bases). Germline V gene data show CDR1 as MNHEY and CDR2 as SVGEGT. This CDR3 is built from 13 residues. Between the trimmed V and J ends, which lost 2 bases and 3 bases, there was a span of 8 bases. The CDR3 region is CASSYGGLYEQYF. The CDR3 DNA reads TGTGCCAGCAGTTACGGGGGACTCTACGAGCAGTACTTC.

This chain joins TRBV20-1 and TRBJ2-5; possible D gene TRBD2, 6 bases. Germline V gene lookup returns CDR1 DFQATT and CDR2 SNEGSKA (reference sequence). Trimming removed 5 bases from V and 2 bases from J, with 12 bases in between. This CDR3 has 13 residues. This CDR3 reads CSAGGTGQETQYF. As DNA, the CDR3 is TGCAGTGCTGGCGGGACGGGACAAGAGACCCAGTACTTC.

This clonotype has a handful of counts. The V call is TRBV6-2 or TRBV6-3, the J call TRBJ2-7, with 12 bases aligning to TRBD2. Germline V gene data show CDR1 as MNHEY and CDR2 as SVGEGT. This CDR3 is built from 15 residues. Trimming took 7 bases from V and 2 from J; bases not matched to a gene: 6. CDR3 in amino acids: CASKRGLAGPYEQYF. As DNA, the CDR3 is TGTGCCAGCAAACGTGGACTAGCGGGACCCTACGAGCAGTACTTC.

The chain links TRBV2 to TRBJ1-1; D possibly corresponds to TRBD1 (5 bases). The CDR3 is 11 residues long. Germline values: CDR1 SNHLY, CDR2 FYNNEI. V was cut by 7 bases and J by 11 bases, with 14 bases left in between. The CDR3 DNA follows: TGTGCCAGCACCGGGGGTCTAATGGCTTTCTTT. Translated, it gives CASTGGLMAFF.

V gene TRBV7-9 combines with J gene TRBJ2-2, with 8 positions matching TRBD2. V shed 8 bases and J 3 bases; nucleotides not matched to a gene: 14. The germline CDR1 and CDR2 sequences are SEHNR and FQNEAQ (reference sequence). The CDR3 is 17 residues long. The CDR3 sequence: CASRPSGLGGDTGELFF. For the CDR3, the DNA is TGTGCCAGCCGGCCTAGCGGGCTCGGAGGCGACACCGGGGAGCTGTTTTTT. Full variable domain (missing parts from reference TRBV7-9 and TRBJ2-2): DTGVSQNPRHKITKRGQNVTFRCDPISEHNRLYWYRQTLGQGPEFLTYFQNEAQLEKSRLLSDRFSAERPKGSFSTLEIQRTEQGDSAMYLCASRPSGLGGDTGELFFGEGSRLTVL.

This clonotype turned up a few times. This rearrangement joins TRBV24-1 to TRBJ2-4, with D uncertain. Germline V CDR1 and CDR2: KGHDR, SFDVKD. The CDR3 loop spans 12 amino acids. V was shortened by 4 bases and J by 6 bases, with 6 bases between the two germline ends. CDR3 nucleotides: TGTGCCACCAGTGACGTTGGAAACATTCAGTACTTC. It codes for CATSDVGNIQYF.

There are a few counts of this clonotype. The chain carries TRBV6-6 and TRBJ2-5; D unclear. Germline V gene lookup returns CDR1 MNHNY and CDR2 SVGAGI (reference sequence). V was pared by 7 bases and J by 3 bases, with 9 bases between. The CDR3 is 12 amino acids. The DNA of the CDR3 is TGTGCCAGCAAACGCGGAGAAGAGACCCAGTACTTC. Protein sequence: CASKRGEETQYF.

The chain uses TRBV12-3 or TRBV12-4 and TRBJ2-1; weak D call: TRBD1 (6 bases). The V end lost 7 bases, the J end lost 6 bases, and 10 bases lay between the germline ends. The CDR3 consists of 12 residues. The CDR3 is CASTQGGNEQFF. Here the CDR3 DNA reads TGTGCCAGCACTCAAGGGGGCAATGAGCAGTTCTTC.

This clonotype has a handful of counts. V usage is TRBV11-2 and J usage is TRBJ2-7; D not certain. The CDR3 contains 11 residues. Germline CDR1 reads SGHAT; CDR2 reads FQNNGV. V was trimmed by 3 bases and J by 9 bases, leaving 9 bases between them. The CDR3 here is CASSFSVGQYF. CDR3 in DNA: TGTGCCAGCAGCTTCTCCGTCGGGCAGTACTTC.